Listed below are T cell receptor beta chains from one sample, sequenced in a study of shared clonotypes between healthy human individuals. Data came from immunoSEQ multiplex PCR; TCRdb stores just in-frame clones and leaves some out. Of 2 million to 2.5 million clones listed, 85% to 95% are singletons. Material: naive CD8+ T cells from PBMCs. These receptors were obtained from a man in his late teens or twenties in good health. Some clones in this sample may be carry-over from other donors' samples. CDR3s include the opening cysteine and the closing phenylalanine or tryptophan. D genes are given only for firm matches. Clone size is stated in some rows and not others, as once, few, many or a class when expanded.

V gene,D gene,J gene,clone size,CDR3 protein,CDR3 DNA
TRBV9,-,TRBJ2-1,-,CASSAGLEQFF,TGTGCCAGCAGCGCCGGCCTGGAGCAGTTCTTC
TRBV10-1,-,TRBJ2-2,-,CASMAGARANTGELFF,TGCGCCAGTATGGCAGGGGCCCGAGCGAACACCGGGGAGCTGTTTTTT
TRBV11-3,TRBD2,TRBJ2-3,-,CASSPRTSGPSTDTQYF,TGTGCCAGCAGCCCGAGGACTAGCGGGCCAAGCACAGATACGCAGTATTTT
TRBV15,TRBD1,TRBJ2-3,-,CATSRTRRGTSTDTQYF,TGTGCCACCAGCAGAACCCGCAGGGGGACCAGCACAGATACGCAGTATTTT
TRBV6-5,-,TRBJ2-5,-,CATTEGFRETQYF,TGTGCCACCACCGAGGGGTTTAGGGAGACCCAGTACTTC
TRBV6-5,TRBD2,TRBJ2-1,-,CASRVLASGLNEQFF,TGTGCCAGCAGAGTGCTGGCTAGCGGCCTAAATGAGCAGTTCTTC
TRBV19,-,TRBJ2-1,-,CASSIMRATNEQFF,TGTGCCAGTAGTATAATGAGGGCAACCAATGAGCAGTTCTTC
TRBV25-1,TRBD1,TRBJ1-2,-,CASSADRGVNYGYTF,TGTGCCAGCAGTGCCGACAGGGGAGTTAACTATGGCTACACCTTC
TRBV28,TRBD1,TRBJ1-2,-,CASSLLGQGDGYTF,TGTGCCAGCAGTTTGCTGGGACAGGGAGATGGCTACACCTTC
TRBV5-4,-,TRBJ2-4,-,CASSPTTGLSAKNIQYF,TGTGCCAGCAGCCCAACTACAGGGCTGTCGGCCAAAAACATTCAGTACTTC
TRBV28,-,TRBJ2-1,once,CASSFEGNEQFF,TGTGCCAGCAGTTTTGAGGGGAATGAGCAGTTCTTC
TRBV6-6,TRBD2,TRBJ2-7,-,CASRTSGARYYEQYF,TGTGCCAGCAGGACTAGCGGGGCCAGGTACTACGAGCAGTACTTC
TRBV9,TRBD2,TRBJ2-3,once,CASSEAGLAGDTQYF,TGTGCCAGCAGCGAAGCAGGACTAGCAGGTGATACGCAGTATTTT
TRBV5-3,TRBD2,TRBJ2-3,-,CARRLYGLAGTSEDTQYF,TGTGCCAGAAGGTTGTACGGACTAGCGGGAACTAGTGAAGATACGCAGTATTTT
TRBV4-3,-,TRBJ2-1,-,CASSQDRGAGWDEQFF,TGCGCCAGCAGCCAAGATCGGGGAGCCGGGTGGGATGAGCAGTTCTTC